One sample yielded the 21 T cell receptor beta chains listed below, sequenced in a study of a mutant IDH1 vaccine in newly diagnosed glioma. Sequencing was performed with immunoSEQ multiplex PCR; in TCRdb, only in-frame clones are kept and a portion is missing. This table holds 35,000 to 45,000 clones, 75% found once. These receptors have no known antigen. Time point noted: week 47, end of study. Every vaccine dose comprised 300 ug of mutant IDH1 20-mer peptide plus topical imiquimod. The sample in question was PBMCs, obtained from a glioma patient whose treatment included an IDH1 peptide vaccine. These TCRs come from a man aged 40-49 years with glioma.

The chain is built from TRBV7-9 and TRBJ2-2; TRBD1 is a possible D gene (6 bases). This CDR3 has 15 residues. V was pared by 0 bases and J by 4 bases, with 9 bases between. CDR1 is SEHNR and CDR2 is FQNEAQ in the germline V gene (reference sequence). The CDR3, as DNA: TGTGCCAGCAGCTTAGCTGCAGGGGCCACCGGGGAGCTGTTTTTT. It yields the protein CASSLAAGATGELFF.

This clone was seen only a few times. The chain carries TRBV6-5 and TRBJ1-5; TRBD1 is a possible D gene (5 bases). This CDR3 contains 14 residues. In germline, CDR1 is MNHEY, CDR2 SVGAGI. With 6 bases removed from V and 5 bases from J, the gap between germline ends came to 14 bases. CDR3 sequence (DNA): TGTGCCAGCAGGGCCCAGGGAAACTATCAGCCCCAGCATTTT. Amino acids: CASRAQGNYQPQHF.

This chain connects TRBV19 to TRBJ2-1; D is unresolved. Germline V gives CDR1 LNHDA, CDR2 SQIVND (reference sequence). V lost 5 bases to trimming and J lost 7 bases, with 9 bases between them. This CDR3 contains 12 residues. This CDR3 reads CASSFPGNEQFF. The CDR3 DNA reads as TGTGCCAGTAGTTTCCCCGGGAATGAGCAGTTCTTC.

The chain is built from TRBV30 and TRBJ1-2, with TRBD1 matching 8 bases. The V segment lost 6 bases and the J segment 5 bases; nucleotides outside the gene matches: 8. The germline V gene encodes CDR1 GTSNPN and CDR2 SVGIG (reference sequence). CDR3 length: 13 amino acids. CDR3 sequence reads: CACQGAAGYGYTF. The CDR3 nucleotides are TGTGCCTGTCAGGGGGCTGCTGGGTATGGCTACACCTTC.

This clone turned up a few times. The rearrangement uses TRBV5-6 and TRBJ2-5; 8 bases line up with TRBD2. Germline CDR1 SGHDT, CDR2 YYEEEE. Trimming cost V 6 bases and J 5 bases; bases outside gene matches: 12. The CDR3 loop spans 15 amino acids. CDR3 DNA: TGTGCCAGCACCTTAGGCGGGGGGACCCGGGAGACCCAGTACTTC. Its protein product is CASTLGGGTRETQYF.

The chain is built from TRBV25-1 and TRBJ2-2; D is unclear. The CDR3 length is 14 residues. The V end lost 3 bases, the J end lost 3 bases, and 8 bases lay between the germline ends. Per germline, CDR1 MGHDK and CDR2 SYGVNS. The chain's CDR3 is CASSEVSYTGELFF. The DNA of the CDR3 is TGTGCCAGCAGTGAGGTCAGTTACACCGGGGAGCTGTTTTTT.

The chain combines TRBV4-1 with TRBJ2-1; possibly TRBD2 for D (5 bases). The CDR3 covers 14 residues. The V end was cut by 5 bases, the J end by 9 bases, with 17 bases between. Germline lookup yields CDR1 MGHRA and CDR2 YSYEKL. DNA of the CDR3: TGCGCCAGCAGCGCCCCTTTGGAGCGGCCTGAGCAGTTCTTC. Its translation is CASSAPLERPEQFF.

This sequence joins TRBV6-6 and TRBJ1-3; TRBD1 is a possible D gene (6 bases). Trimming stripped 7 bases from V and 1 base from J, with 17 bases between. The CDR3 spans 16 residues. Germline assignment: CDR1 MNHNY and CDR2 SVGAGI (reference sequence). The chain's CDR3 is CASNEDSRGSGNTIYF. CDR3 nucleotide sequence: TGTGCCAGCAACGAGGACAGCCGAGGTTCTGGAAACACCATATATTTT.

The V and J genes are TRBV5-5 and TRBJ1-2; D uncertain. Germline CDR1 SGHKS, CDR2 YYEKEE (reference sequence). The CDR3 runs 14 residues. Trimming cost V 7 bases and J 5 bases, with 18 bases left between them. The CDR3 reads CASFPGHDTYGYTF. CDR3 bases: TGTGCCAGCTTTCCGGGCCACGACACTTATGGCTACACCTTC.

The chain has TRBV11-2 and TRBJ1-4; D uncertain. V was clipped by 2 bases and J by 3 bases, with 4 bases between them. The CDR3 is 13 residues long. Germline assignment: CDR1 SGHAT and CDR2 FQNNGV. In DNA form, the CDR3 reads TGTGCCAGCAGCTTAAAGGCTAATGAAAAACTGTTTTTT. Translation: CASSLKANEKLFF. The full variable domain, completed using reference TRBV11-2 and TRBJ1-4, is EAGVAQSPRYKIIEKRQSVAFWCNPISGHATLYWYQQILGQGPKLLIQFQNNGVVDDSQLPKDRFSAERLKGVDSTLKIQPAKLEDSAVYLCASSLKANEKLFFGSGTQLSVL.

The chain combines TRBV5-4 with TRBJ2-7; no reliable D call. The CDR3 loop spans 14 amino acids. V was clipped by 1 base and J by 1 base, with 9 bases between them. CDR1 is SGHNT and CDR2 is YYREEE in the germline V gene (reference sequence). The CDR3 DNA sequence: TGTGCCAGCAGCTTGAAGGGTGGATCCTACGAGCAGTACGTC. Its translation: CASSLKGGSYEQYV.

The rearrangement joins TRBV5-1 to TRBJ1-2; no firm D call. Germline V gene data show CDR1 as SGHRS and CDR2 as YFSETQ. The CDR3 consists of 13 residues. Trimming shortened V by 4 bases and J by 5 bases, and 12 bases separated the two germline ends. The CDR3 region is CASSPDITYGYTF. The CDR3 region has the DNA TGCGCCAGCAGCCCGGATATAACATATGGCTACACCTTC.

This CDR3 is CASSLGTRGSYGYTF. CDR3 in DNA: TGTGCCAGCAGCTTGGGGACCAGGGGTAGCTATGGCTACACCTTC. The gene calls are TRBV7-2 and TRBJ1-2, with a weak D call TRBD1 (6 bases). CDR1 and CDR2 from the germline V gene are SGHTA and FQGNSA. Trimming pared 3 bases from V and 4 bases from J, leaving 15 bases between. The CDR3 loop spans 15 amino acids. Combining the CDR3 with reference TRBV7-2 and TRBJ1-2 gives the whole variable domain GAGVSQSPSNKVTEKGKDVELRCDPISGHTALYWYRQSLGQGLEFLIYFQGNSAPDKSGLPSDRFSAERTGGSVSTLTIQRTQQEDSAVYLCASSLGTRGSYGYTFGSGTRLTVV.

This clone was found a few times. This rearrangement joins TRBV27 to TRBJ2-7; 9 bases match TRBD1. The CDR3 covers 14 residues. J gave up 5 bases and V 8 bases, and 10 bases lay outside the gene matches. Looked up from germline, CDR1 is MNHEY and CDR2 is SMNVEV (reference sequence). The CDR3 coding sequence is TGTGCCAGCCCTAAGCGGGACAGGGCAAACGAGCAGTACTTC. Its translation is CASPKRDRANEQYF.

This clone came up a few times. The genes are TRBV7-9 and TRBJ1-2; 10 nucleotides match TRBD1. The V gene's germline CDR1 is SEHNR and CDR2 FQNEAQ (reference sequence). The trim removed 4 bases at V and 5 bases at J, leaving 13 bases unmatched. The CDR3 extends over 17 amino acids. The CDR3 DNA reads as TGTGCCAGCAGCTCATCCTTAGGGACAGGGGAGAAGTATGGCTACACCTTC. This encodes CASSSSLGTGEKYGYTF. The variable domain in full, completed from reference TRBV7-9 and TRBJ1-2, reads DTGVSQNPRHKITKRGQNVTFRCDPISEHNRLYWYRQTLGQGPEFLTYFQNEAQLEKSRLLSDRFSAERPKGSFSTLEIQRTEQGDSAMYLCASSSSLGTGEKYGYTFGSGTRLTVV.

The chain employs TRBV7-6 and TRBJ2-2; D is undetermined. The V gene's germline CDR1 is SGHVS and CDR2 FNYEAQ. This CDR3 contains 12 residues. Trimming stripped 0 bases from V and 7 bases from J, with 3 bases between. The CDR3 DNA follows: TGTGCCAGCAGCTTAGCGGTCGGGGAGCTGTTTTTT. The encoded protein is CASSLAVGELFF.

This chain links TRBV14 with TRBJ1-1; D is uncertain. The V end lost 2 bases, the J end lost 7 bases, and 11 bases lay between the germline ends. The CDR3 sequence is 13 residues long. Germline-derived CDR1 and CDR2 are SGHDN and FVKESK. CDR3 in amino acids: CASSQHLVVEAFF. The DNA for the CDR3 is TGTGCCAGCAGCCAACACCTGGTCGTTGAAGCTTTCTTT.

This clone was counted between two and nine times. The chain employs TRBV7-2 and TRBJ2-3; a weak D match, TRBD1 (6 bases). Germline loops: CDR1 SGHTA, CDR2 FQGNSA. This CDR3 is 16 amino acids long. V dropped 5 bases and J dropped 0 bases, with 15 bases sitting between them. CDR3 residues: CASSDQGIGSTDTQYF. The DNA of the CDR3 is TGTGCCAGCAGCGACCAGGGGATCGGGAGCACAGATACGCAGTATTTT.

The chain couples TRBV6-6 to TRBJ2-1; perhaps TRBD2 as D (6 bases). The V end lost 5 bases, the J end lost 8 bases, and 13 bases lay between the germline ends. The germline gives CDR1 MNHNY, CDR2 SVGAGI (reference sequence). CDR3 size: 13 residues. DNA of the CDR3: TGTGCCAGCAGTCCCTTAAGGAGGGATGAGCAGTTCTTC. As protein: CASSPLRRDEQFF.

The V gene is TRBV11-3, the J gene TRBJ2-3, with 10 nucleotides matching TRBD2. V lost 6 bases and J lost 8; bases outside the gene matches: 11. Germline V gene sequence: CDR1 SGHNT, CDR2 YENEEA. The CDR3 is made up of 15 amino acids. The CDR3, as DNA: TGTGCCAGCAGTCCCCCCGGGACTAGCGTTTTTACGCAGTATTTT. Its translation is CASSPPGTSVFTQYF.

This clone was recorded once. The V call is TRBV7-7, the J call TRBJ1-1; D perhaps matches TRBD1 (5 bases). The CDR3 runs to 13 residues. The V gene lost 5 bases and the J gene lost 4 bases, with 11 bases spanning the gap. CDR1 and CDR2 (germline): SSHAT, FNYEAQ (reference sequence). CDR3 sequence (DNA): TGTGCCAGCAGCCCAGGGACGGGCACTGAAGCTTTCTTT. Its translation: CASSPGTGTEAFF.